This T cell receptor (beta chain) was sequenced during a study of blood T cell repertoires in COVID-19. Trimming took 6 bases from V and 8 from J; bases not matched to a gene: 8. The CDR3 is 13 residues long. The protocol was immunoSEQ multiplex PCR, while the TCRdb copy is restricted to in-frame clones and leaves out a portion. This table has more than 95,000 clones, roughly 80% appearing once. The sequenced sample was peripheral blood. The gene calls are TRBV12-3 or TRBV12-4 and TRBJ2-7; 9 bases match TRBD1. The sequence was collected from a man aged 55 to 70 with acute or convalescent COVID-19. CDR3: CASSRDRESQQYF. CDR3 sequence (DNA): TGTGCCAGCAGCCGGGACAGGGAGTCGCAGCAGTACTTC.